This paragraph covers one T cell receptor beta chain sequence. Its specificity is not known. This record belongs to a study of radiation and T cells in renal cell carcinoma. Overall study results and limits: No pretreatment tumor biopsies were available for baseline clonotypes. Top tumor clonotypes rose in blood 2 weeks post-radiation, then contracted.

Documented time point: blood 2 weeks post-SBRT. The treatment here: 15 Gy SBRT to primary tumor, nephrectomy 4 weeks later. TCRdb's table, derived via immunoSEQ multiplex PCR, lists solely in-frame clones and lacks some. Among 95,000 to 150,000 clones, 81% were seen once, and the ten largest hold roughly 5.9%. V dropped 0 bases and J dropped 7 bases, with 19 bases sitting between them. Germline V gene lookup returns CDR1 LNHNV and CDR2 YYDKDF (reference sequence). The CDR3 is 17 amino acids. The sequence came from a man in his forties or fifties with renal cell carcinoma. The sequenced sample was blood, obtained from a patient whose treatment included radiotherapy and nephrectomy. The chain recombines TRBV15 with TRBJ1-5; a possible D gene is TRBD1 (6 bases). The CDR3 bases are TGTGCCACCAGCAGAGATCAATCCGCGGGGGGCCACCAGCCCCAGCATTTT. Protein sequence: CATSRDQSAGGHQPQHF.